The text below deals with one T cell receptor (beta chain). Antigen: not known. This CDR3 is built from 14 residues. Germline V gene data show CDR1 as SGHTA and CDR2 as FQGTGA. V lost 5 bases and J 2 bases, leaving 10 bases between the germline ends. PCR was performed a second time for about 6 to 12 cycles using a sample-barcoded 5' primer and a J-beta primer mix. TCRdb itself ran the 5' RACE reads through MiXCR, one entry per CDR3 protein. Of roughly 1,000,000 distinct CDR3 sequences in the sample, under 30% were seen once. This entry belongs to a study of blood T cells in healthy people across ages. Study results and caveats: Greater diversity and more naive CD4+ cells were seen in long-lived donors than in aged donors. Because sorting was not performed, PBMCs prevented conclusive naive versus antigen-experienced comparison. TCR beta diversity, measured per million T cells, fell in a roughly linear way with age.

This same sample was also part of a study on T cells of mothers and their children.

Input material: blood. The chain joins TRBV7-3 to TRBJ2-1; D is uncertain. The source is a girl aged 2-15 years in good health. The CDR3 here is CASSHRSTYNEQFF. Written as DNA, the CDR3 is TGTGCCAGCAGCCATCGTTCTACCTACAATGAGCAGTTCTTC.